The sample holds a few counts of the clone carrying this T cell receptor beta chain. This specimen comes from a study of blood T cell repertoires in COVID-19. Data came from immunoSEQ multiplex PCR; TCRdb stores just in-frame clones and leaves some out. The sample includes about 130,000 clones, roughly four fifths seen only once; the top ten take about 9.2%. The CDR3 loop spans 12 amino acids. Germline assignment: CDR1 SEHNR and CDR2 FQNEAQ (reference sequence). The trim removed 6 bases at V and 5 bases at J, leaving 2 bases unmatched. Sequencing was carried out using PBMCs or T cells enriched from blood (not recorded which). This receptor was obtained from a man aged 50-59 years who had recovered from COVID-19. This chain joins TRBV7-9 and TRBJ2-5; 8 bases fit TRBD1. CDR3: CASRTGEETQYF. The CDR3 coding sequence is TGTGCCAGCAGGACAGGGGAGGAGACCCAGTACTTC.